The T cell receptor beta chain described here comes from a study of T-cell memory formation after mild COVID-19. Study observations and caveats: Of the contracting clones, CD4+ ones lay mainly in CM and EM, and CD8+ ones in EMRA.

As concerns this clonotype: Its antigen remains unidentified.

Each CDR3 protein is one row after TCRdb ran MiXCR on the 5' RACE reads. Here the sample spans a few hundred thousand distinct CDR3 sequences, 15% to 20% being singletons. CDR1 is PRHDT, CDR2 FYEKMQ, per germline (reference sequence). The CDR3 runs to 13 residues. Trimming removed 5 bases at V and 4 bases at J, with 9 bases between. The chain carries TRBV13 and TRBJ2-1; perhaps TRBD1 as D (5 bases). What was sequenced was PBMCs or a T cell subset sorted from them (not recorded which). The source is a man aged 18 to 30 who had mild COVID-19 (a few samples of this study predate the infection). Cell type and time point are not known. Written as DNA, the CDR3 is TGTGCCAGCAGCACGAAGGGGTACAATGAGCAGTTCTTC. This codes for CASSTKGYNEQFF.